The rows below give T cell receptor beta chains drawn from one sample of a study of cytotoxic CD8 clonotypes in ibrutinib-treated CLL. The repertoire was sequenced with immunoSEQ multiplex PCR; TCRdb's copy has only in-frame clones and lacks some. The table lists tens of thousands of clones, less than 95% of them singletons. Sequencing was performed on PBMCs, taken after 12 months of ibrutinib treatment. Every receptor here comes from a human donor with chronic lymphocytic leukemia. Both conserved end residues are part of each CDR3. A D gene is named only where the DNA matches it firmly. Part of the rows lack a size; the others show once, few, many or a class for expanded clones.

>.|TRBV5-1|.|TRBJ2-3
TGCGCCAGCAGCACCCGGACTACGGGGGCAGATACGCAGTATTTT
CASSTRTTGADTQYF
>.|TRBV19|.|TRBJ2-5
TGTGCCAGTAGCGAAACAGGCCTGGGAGAGACCCAGTACTTC
CASSETGLGETQYF
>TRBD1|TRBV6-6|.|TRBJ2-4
TGTGCCAGCAGCCTCGCCGGACAGGCGGCCAAAAACATTCAGTACTTC
CASSLAGQAAKNIQYF
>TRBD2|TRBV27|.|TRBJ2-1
TGTGCCAGCAGTGTCATCGGGAGGGTCGCCTACAATGAGCAGTTCTTC
CASSVIGRVAYNEQFF
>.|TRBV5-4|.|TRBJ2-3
TGTGCCAGCAGCTTGGCCTTTGAAGGCGGCACAGATACGCAGTATTTT
CASSLAFEGGTDTQYF
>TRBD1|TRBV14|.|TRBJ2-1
TGTGCCAGCAGCCAAGATAGGGGCAGGGGGCGAAGCTCCTACAATGAGCAGTTCTTC
CASSQDRGRGRSSYNEQFF
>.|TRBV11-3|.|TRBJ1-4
TGTGCCAGCAGCGCGACGGGTTTGTGGACTGAAAAACTGTTTTTT
CASSATGLWTEKLFF
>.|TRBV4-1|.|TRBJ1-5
TGCGCCAGCAGCCAAGATGGAGGTTTCGGCAATCAGCCCCAGCATTTT
CASSQDGGFGNQPQHF
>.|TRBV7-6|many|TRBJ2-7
TGTGCCAGCAGCGTAGGCACGGGGACAGAGCAGTACTTC
CASSVGTGTEQYF
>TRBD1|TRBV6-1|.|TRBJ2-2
TGTGCCAGCAGTCGACAGGGGATTAACACCGGGGAGCTGTTTTTT
CASSRQGINTGELFF
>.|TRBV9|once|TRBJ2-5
TGTGCCAGCAGCGTATCAGGAATCCAAGAGACCCAGTACTTC
CASSVSGIQETQYF
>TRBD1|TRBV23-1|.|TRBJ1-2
TGCGCCAGCAGTCAATCGTACAGGGGGATTGTTAACTATGGCTACACCTTC
CASSQSYRGIVNYGYTF
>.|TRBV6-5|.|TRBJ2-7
TGTGCCAGCAGCCCCTGGGGCGCCCACGAGCAGTACTTC
CASSPWGAHEQYF
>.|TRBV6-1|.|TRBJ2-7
TGTGCCAGCAGTGTCTCTTCTAGCGTCTACTACGAGCAGTACTTC
CASSVSSSVYYEQYF
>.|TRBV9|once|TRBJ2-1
TGTGCCAGCACCCCAACCCGCGGAACCTACAATGAGCAGTTCTTC
CASTPTRGTYNEQFF
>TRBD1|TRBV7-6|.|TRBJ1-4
TGTGCCAGCAGCCAGGGGGCGCCAAATGAAAAACTGTTTTTT
CASSQGAPNEKLFF
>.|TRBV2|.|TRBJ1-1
TGTGCCAGCAGTGAAGGGGGCCCCAGAGCTTTCTTT
CASSEGGPRAFF
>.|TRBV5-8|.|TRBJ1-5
TGTGCCAGCTCGGGAGGTCGCCGGTATCAGCCCCAGCATTTT
CASSGGRRYQPQHF
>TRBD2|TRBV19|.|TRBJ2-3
TGTGCCAGTACAAACCTCGGACTAGCGGGAACTAGCACAGATACGCAGTATTTT
CASTNLGLAGTSTDTQYF
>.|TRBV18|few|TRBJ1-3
TGTGCCAGCTCACCTAATTCGGCCCCTGGAAACACCATATATTTT
CASSPNSAPGNTIYF
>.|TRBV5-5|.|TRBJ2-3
TGTGCCAGCAGCCGTCTAGCGTTGACAGATACGCAGTATTTT
CASSRLALTDTQYF
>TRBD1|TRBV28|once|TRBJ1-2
TGTGCCAGCAGTTCCCCCCACACAGGGGCCACTAACTATGGCTACACCTTC
CASSSPHTGATNYGYTF
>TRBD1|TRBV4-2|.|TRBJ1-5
TGTGCCAGCAGCTCGACAGGGGATAGCAATCAGCCCCAGCATTTT
CASSSTGDSNQPQHF
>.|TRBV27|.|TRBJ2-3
TGTGCCAGCAGTTTTAATACGGATACGCAGTATTTT
CASSFNTDTQYF
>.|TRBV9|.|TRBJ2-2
TGTGCCAGCAGCGCCAGGGATATCGGGGCCGGGGAGCTGTTTTTT
CASSARDIGAGELFF
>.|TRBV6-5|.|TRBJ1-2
TGTGCCAGCAGTTACAACAGGGCCTCTAACTATGGCTACACCTTC
CASSYNRASNYGYTF
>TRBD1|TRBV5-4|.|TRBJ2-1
TGTGCCAGCAGCGGCGGGACAGGGCTTTTGAATGAGCAGTTCTTC
CASSGGTGLLNEQFF
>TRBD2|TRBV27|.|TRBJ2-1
TGTGCCAGCAGTCCGGGACTAGCGGCCTACAATGAGCAGTTCTTC
CASSPGLAAYNEQFF
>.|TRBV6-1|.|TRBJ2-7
TGTGCCAGCAGTCGGCCCGGTTCTAGCTCCTACGAGCAGTACTTC
CASSRPGSSSYEQYF
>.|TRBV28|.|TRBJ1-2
TGTGCCAGCAGTTTTCTATCTCTACGGCTCCGGGGCTACACCTTC
CASSFLSLRLRGYTF
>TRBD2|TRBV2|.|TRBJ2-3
TGTGCCAGCAGGCTAGACCTAGCGGCTAGCACAGATACGCAGTATTTT
CASRLDLAASTDTQYF
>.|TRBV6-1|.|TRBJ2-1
TGTGCCAGCAGTGTTCAGGGAACCAGCCACAATGAGCAGTTCTTC
CASSVQGTSHNEQFF